This T cell receptor beta chain came from a study of blood T cell repertoires in COVID-19. The wider study: Samples of COVID-19 (acute and convalescent) were obtained from the United States, Italy and Spain. T cells, B-cell-depleted T cells, or PBMCs provided the cDNA or gDNA that served as material.

As handled by the study authors: Quantification of nucleated cells was approximated via reference gene primer amplification. Some clones are missing from TCRdb's copy, which holds only in-frame ones; the method was immunoSEQ multiplex PCR. V and J calls and clone size follow that table, whereas D and trimming were derived from the DNA. The profile shows under 150,000 clones, about 91% of them singletons. The junction had 4 bases not matched to a gene; V was cut back by 4 bases and J by 3 bases. Germline CDR1 reads SGDLS; CDR2 reads YYNGEE. The CDR3 is 16 residues long. The source of this sequence is a human donor in a cohort sampled during active COVID-19. The specimen sequenced was peripheral blood. The chain links TRBV9 to TRBJ2-2; 12 bases agree with TRBD2. The DNA of the CDR3 is TGTGCCAGCAGCCCGTGGACTAGCGGGGACACCGGGGAGCTGTTTTTT. It translates to CASSPWTSGDTGELFF.